What follows are 22 T cell receptor beta chains derived from one specimen sequenced in a study of blood T cell repertoires in COVID-19. Clones were sequenced by immunoSEQ multiplex PCR, and TCRdb holds only the in-frame ones, with some missing. Of roughly 150,000 clones in the sample, around nine tenths were seen once. The source material was peripheral blood. These receptors were taken from a human donor in a cohort sampled during active COVID-19.

The chain employs TRBV5-1 and TRBJ2-4; 8 bases map to TRBD1. V lost 4 bases and J lost 8; bases outside the gene matches: 20. The CDR3 is made up of 18 amino acids. Germline CDR1 SGHRS, CDR2 YFSETQ. CDR3 in DNA: TGCGCCAGCAGCACTCTACCTCCGACAGGGACAGGTGAGGACATTCAGTACTTC. Its translation: CASSTLPPTGTGEDIQYF. The whole variable domain, remainder taken from reference TRBV5-1 and TRBJ2-4, is KAGVTQTPRYLIKTRGQQVTLSCSPISGHRSVSWYQQTPGQGLQFLFEYFSETQRNKGNFPGRFSGRQFSNSRSEMNVSTLELGDSALYLCASSTLPPTGTGEDIQYFGAGTRLSVL.

The chain employs TRBV27 and TRBJ1-1; the match to TRBD1 covers 8 bases. With 5 bases clipped from V and 11 bases from J, the junction kept 4 bases outside the gene matches. The CDR3 contains 11 residues. Germline lookup yields CDR1 MNHEY and CDR2 SMNVEV (reference sequence). The CDR3 nucleotides are TGTGCCAGCAGTCCAGGGGGCCTGGCTTTCTTT. This encodes CASSPGGLAFF.

This chain connects TRBV5-1 to TRBJ1-2; D may be TRBD1 (6 bases). CDR1 and CDR2 (germline): SGHRS, YFSETQ. The V and J ends lost 2 bases and 8 bases respectively, with 16 bases between them. The CDR3 has 14 residues. In DNA, the CDR3 is TGCGCCAGCAGCTTACAGGGTCAGGCGGGCGGCTACACCTTC. As protein: CASSLQGQAGGYTF.

The chain is built from TRBV6-5 and TRBJ1-2; 9 positions agree with TRBD1. Germline V gene sequence: CDR1 MNHEY, CDR2 SVGAGI. V trimming: 5 bases; J trimming: 2 bases; junction bases outside the gene matches: 3. This CDR3 is 14 amino acids long. The DNA of the CDR3 is TGTGCCAGCAGTCTCGGGACAGGGAACTATGGCTACACCTTC. Its protein product is CASSLGTGNYGYTF.

The V call is TRBV19, the J call TRBJ2-5; 10 nucleotides line up with TRBD2. Trimming removed 5 bases from V and 0 bases from J; junction bases left unmatched: 6. The CDR3 sequence is 16 residues long. CDR1 is LNHDA, CDR2 SQIVND, per germline (reference sequence). CDR3 amino acids: CASSLPSGRHQETQYF. The DNA of the CDR3 is TGTGCCAGTAGTTTGCCTAGCGGGAGACACCAAGAGACCCAGTACTTC. Full variable domain (rest looked up from reference TRBV19 and TRBJ2-5): DGGITQSPKYLFRKEGQNVTLSCEQNLNHDAMYWYRQDPGQGLRLIYYSQIVNDFQKGDIAEGYSVSREKKESFPLTVTSAQKNPTAFYLCASSLPSGRHQETQYFGPGTRLLVL.

This clone was recorded once. V gene TRBV7-9 combines with J gene TRBJ2-7, with a tentative D call TRBD2 (6 bases). Deletions cut 5 bases from V and 3 bases from J, with 14 bases between. Germline-derived CDR1 and CDR2 are SEHNR and FQNEAQ (reference sequence). This CDR3 contains 14 residues. The CDR3 sequence: CASSPGLPSYEQYF. In DNA form, the CDR3 reads TGTGCCAGCAGCCCAGGACTACCGAGCTACGAGCAGTACTTC.

V is TRBV18 and J is TRBJ2-5; D remains ambiguous. V gave up 6 bases and J gave up 5 bases, with 19 bases separating them. This CDR3 is 15 amino acids long. CDR1 KGHSH and CDR2 LQKENI come from the germline V gene. The CDR3 region is CASSPTQHEWETQYF. The CDR3, as DNA: TGTGCCAGCTCTCCTACACAGCATGAGTGGGAGACCCAGTACTTC.

In DNA, the CDR3 is TGTGCCAGCAGCCGGGACAGGGGAAGTGGCTATGGCTACACCTTC. This encodes CASSRDRGSGYGYTF. V and J are TRBV4-2 and TRBJ1-2; 10 bases line up with TRBD1. V lost 4 bases, J lost 4 bases, and 6 bases stayed unmatched. This CDR3 region has 15 residues. In germline, CDR1 is LGHNA, CDR2 YNFKEQ.

The chain recombines TRBV6-5 with TRBJ2-7; TRBD1 matches 7 bases. This CDR3 has 15 residues. Germline V gives CDR1 MNHEY, CDR2 SVGAGI. The V gene end was trimmed by 5 bases and the J gene end by 4 bases; junction bases not matched to a gene: 11. CDR3 coding DNA: TGTGCCAGCAGTCCTAGACAGGGAAACTGGTACGAGCAGTACTTC. Translating gives CASSPRQGNWYEQYF.

This clone was observed at least ten times. V is TRBV2 and J is TRBJ1-3; TRBD1 agrees at 8 bases. V lost 6 bases to trimming and J lost 7 bases; unmatched junction nucleotides: 5. The CDR3 runs to 13 residues. Germline V gene sequence: CDR1 SNHLY, CDR2 FYNNEI. The CDR3 nucleotides read TGTGCCAGCAGGGAAACAGGGGGGAACACCATATATTTT. This sequence encodes CASRETGGNTIYF.

The J gene is TRBJ2-5, the V gene TRBV29-1, with 7 bases identical to TRBD1. This CDR3 spans 12 amino acids. The V segment lost 4 bases and the J segment 5 bases; nucleotides outside the gene matches: 4. Germline lookup yields CDR1 SQVTM and CDR2 ANQGSEA. CDR3 nucleotide sequence: TGCAGCGTTGGACAGGGTTGGGAGACCCAGTACTTC. This codes for CSVGQGWETQYF.

In nucleotides, the CDR3 is TGTGCCTGGTCTACAGGGGAAAATAGCAATCAGCCCCAGCATTTT. This sequence encodes CAWSTGENSNQPQHF. This chain links TRBV30 with TRBJ1-5, with 7 bases identical to TRBD1. The junction had 7 bases not matched to a gene; V was cut back by 5 bases and J by 0 bases. Germline CDR1 reads GTSNPN; CDR2 reads SVGIG (reference sequence). The CDR3 loop spans 15 amino acids.

This chain links TRBV30 with TRBJ2-1; 9 positions agree with TRBD2. J gave up 3 bases and V 7 bases, and 10 bases lay outside the gene matches. The CDR3 totals 15 residues. CDR1 GTSNPN and CDR2 SVGIG come from the germline V gene (reference sequence). CDR3 sequence reads: CASEGAGGNYNEQFF. The CDR3 bases are TGTGCCTCGGAAGGGGCGGGGGGGAACTACAATGAGCAGTTCTTC.

The chain combines TRBV28 with TRBJ1-1; the match to TRBD1 covers 8 bases. The V gene's germline CDR1 is MDHEN and CDR2 SYDVKM. The CDR3 has 15 amino acids. With V trimmed by 6 bases and J by 4 bases, 10 bases remained unmatched. DNA for the CDR3: TGTGCCAGCAGGTTCCGGGACAGGTGGGGCACTGAAGCTTTCTTT. This codes for CASRFRDRWGTEAFF.

The V and J genes are TRBV5-1 and TRBJ2-5, with D maybe TRBD2 (6 bases). CDR1 is SGHRS and CDR2 is YFSETQ in the germline V gene. The CDR3 is 15 residues long. V lost 2 bases, J lost 2 bases, and 13 bases lay in between. The CDR3 reads CASSLTGVRQETQYF. The CDR3 DNA reads as TGCGCCAGCAGCTTAACGGGGGTACGGCAAGAGACCCAGTACTTC.

The chain links TRBV21-1 to TRBJ2-7; no DNA check was done on the table's D call, TRBD2. TRBV21-1 is a pseudogene. The CDR3 totals 19 residues. CDR3 region: CASSKVRAGVRERTYEQYF. CDR3 sequence (DNA): TGTGCCAGCAGCAAAGTACGAGCGGGAGTACGGGAGAGGACCTACGAGCAGTACTTC.

The rearrangement links TRBV19 to TRBJ1-5; 11 bases fit TRBD1. The CDR3 totals 15 residues. Germline CDR1 LNHDA, CDR2 SQIVND (reference sequence). The V and J ends lost 7 bases and 7 bases, in that order; junction bases with no gene match: 9. The CDR3 reads CASTAGTGGWQPQHF. In DNA form, the CDR3 reads TGTGCCAGTACCGCCGGGACAGGGGGTTGGCAGCCCCAGCATTTT.

With respect to this clone: Other DNA sequences in this specimen translate into the identical CDR3. The chain employs TRBV5-1 and TRBJ1-1, with D tentatively TRBD1 (5 bases). Germline V gene sequence: CDR1 SGHRS, CDR2 YFSETQ. The CDR3 extends over 15 amino acids. Trimming pared 4 bases from V and 1 base from J, leaving 14 bases between. CDR3 residues: CASSPGWGENTEAFF. CDR3 nucleotides: TGCGCCAGCAGCCCCGGATGGGGCGAGAACACTGAAGCTTTCTTT.

The CDR3 region is CASRAGLTPLHF. CDR3 coding DNA: TGTGCCAGCAGAGCAGGGTTGACACCCCTCCACTTT. The chain employs TRBV27 and TRBJ1-6; D might be TRBD1 (5 bases). This CDR3 region has 12 residues. The V end was cut by 6 bases, the J end by 11 bases, with 11 bases between. The germline gives CDR1 MNHEY, CDR2 SMNVEV (reference sequence).

The chain has TRBV6-6 and TRBJ2-3, with 7 positions matching TRBD2. Germline loops: CDR1 MNHNY, CDR2 SVGAGI (reference sequence). CDR3 length: 15 residues. The trim removed 2 bases at V and 8 bases at J, leaving 10 bases unmatched. In DNA, the CDR3 is TGTGCCAGCAGTTACCGGGGACTACCGAGGGGTACGCAGTATTTT. Translated: CASSYRGLPRGTQYF.

The chain couples TRBV18 to TRBJ2-3, with TRBD2 matching over 8 bases. CDR3 length: 13 residues. Germline V gives CDR1 KGHSH, CDR2 LQKENI. After removal of 5 bases from V and 5 bases from J, the junction contained 3 bases not matched to a gene. The CDR3 sequence: CASSTGGEDTQYF. CDR3 coding DNA: TGTGCCAGCTCAACGGGGGGGGAAGATACGCAGTATTTT.

The genes are TRBV30 and TRBJ1-1, with TRBD1 matching over 7 bases. Germline-derived CDR1 and CDR2 are GTSNPN and SVGIG (reference sequence). V trimming: 5 bases; J trimming: 0 bases; junction bases outside the gene matches: 3. This CDR3 has 13 amino acids. CDR3 amino acids: CAWEGQMNTEAFF. CDR3 nucleotide sequence: TGTGCCTGGGAGGGACAGATGAACACTGAAGCTTTCTTT.